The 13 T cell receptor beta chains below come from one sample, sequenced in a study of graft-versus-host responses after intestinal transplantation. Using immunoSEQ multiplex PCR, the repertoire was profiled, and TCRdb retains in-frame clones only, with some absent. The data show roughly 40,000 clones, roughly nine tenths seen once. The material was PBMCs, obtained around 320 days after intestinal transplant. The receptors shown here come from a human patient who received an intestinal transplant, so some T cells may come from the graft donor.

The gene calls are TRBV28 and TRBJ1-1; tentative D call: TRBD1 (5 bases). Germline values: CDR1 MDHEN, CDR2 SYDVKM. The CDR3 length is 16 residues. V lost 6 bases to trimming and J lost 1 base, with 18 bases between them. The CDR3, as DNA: TGTGCCAGCAGCACCCTTGACTTGGGGCGGAACACTGAAGCTTTCTTT. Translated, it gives CASSTLDLGRNTEAFF.

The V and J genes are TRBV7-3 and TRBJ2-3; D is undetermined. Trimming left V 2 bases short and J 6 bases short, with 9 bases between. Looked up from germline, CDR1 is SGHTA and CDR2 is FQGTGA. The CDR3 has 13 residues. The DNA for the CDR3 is TGTGCCAGCAGCTTAGGACGGTTTGATACGCAGTATTTT. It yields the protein CASSLGRFDTQYF.

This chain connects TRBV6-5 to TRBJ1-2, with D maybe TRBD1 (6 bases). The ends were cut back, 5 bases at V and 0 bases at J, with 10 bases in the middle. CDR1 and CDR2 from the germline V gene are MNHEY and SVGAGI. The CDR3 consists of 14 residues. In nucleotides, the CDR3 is TGTGCCAGCAGTCGGGACACTGCTAACTATGGCTACACCTTC. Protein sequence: CASSRDTANYGYTF.

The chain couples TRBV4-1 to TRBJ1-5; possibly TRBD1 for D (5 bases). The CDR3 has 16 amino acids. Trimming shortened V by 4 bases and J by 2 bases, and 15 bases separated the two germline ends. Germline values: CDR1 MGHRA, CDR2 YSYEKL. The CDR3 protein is CASSPGTGYGNQPQHF. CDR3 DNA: TGCGCCAGCAGCCCTGGGACGGGCTATGGCAATCAGCCCCAGCATTTT.

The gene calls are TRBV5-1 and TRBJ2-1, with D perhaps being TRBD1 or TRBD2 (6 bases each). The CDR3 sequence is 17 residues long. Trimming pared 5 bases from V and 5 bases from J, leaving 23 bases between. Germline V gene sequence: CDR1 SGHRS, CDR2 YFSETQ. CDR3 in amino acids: CASRFTGRRDAHNEQFF. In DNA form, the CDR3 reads TGCGCCAGCAGATTTACAGGGCGGAGGGACGCACACAATGAGCAGTTCTTC.

The CDR3 nucleotides read TGTGCCAGCAGCACCGGACCGTTTACAGATACGCAGTATTTT. It is translated as CASSTGPFTDTQYF. This sequence joins TRBV21-1 and TRBJ2-3. TRBV21-1 counts as a pseudogene. The CDR3 sequence is 14 residues long.

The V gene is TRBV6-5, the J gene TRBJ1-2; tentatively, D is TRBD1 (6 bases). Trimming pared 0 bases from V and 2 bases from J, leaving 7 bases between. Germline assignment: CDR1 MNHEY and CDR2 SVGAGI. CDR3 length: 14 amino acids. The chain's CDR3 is CASSYSGQNYGYTF. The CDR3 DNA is TGTGCCAGCAGTTACTCAGGACAGAACTATGGCTACACCTTC.

The CDR3 loop reads CASSLEADFYEQYF. The CDR3 DNA is TGTGCCAGCAGCTTAGAAGCGGATTTCTACGAGCAGTACTTC. This rearrangement joins TRBV7-6 to TRBJ2-7; D might be TRBD2 (5 bases). CDR1 and CDR2 (germline): SGHVS, FNYEAQ. The ends were cut back, 1 base at V and 3 bases at J, with 10 bases in the middle. This CDR3 region has 14 residues.

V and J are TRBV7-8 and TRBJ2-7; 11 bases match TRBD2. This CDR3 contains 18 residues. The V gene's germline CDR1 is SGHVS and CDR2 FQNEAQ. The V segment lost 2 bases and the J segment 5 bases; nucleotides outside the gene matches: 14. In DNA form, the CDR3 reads TGTGCCAGCAGCTTATATTCGCGGGTAGCGGGAGGGGGGGACGAGCAGTACTTC. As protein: CASSLYSRVAGGGDEQYF.

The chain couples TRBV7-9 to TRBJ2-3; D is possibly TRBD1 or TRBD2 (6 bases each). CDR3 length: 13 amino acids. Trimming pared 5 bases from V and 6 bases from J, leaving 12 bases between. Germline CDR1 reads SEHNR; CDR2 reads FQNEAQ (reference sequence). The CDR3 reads CASSLTGADTQYF. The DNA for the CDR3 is TGTGCCAGCAGCCTGACGGGGGCTGATACGCAGTATTTT.

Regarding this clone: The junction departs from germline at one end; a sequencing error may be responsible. The CDR3 nucleotides read TGTGCCAGCAGTTCGACAGGGGGCTATGGCTACACCTTC. It specifies CASSSTGGYGYTF. The chain couples TRBV10-3 to TRBJ1-2; 9 nucleotides agree with TRBD1. Germline CDR1 ENHRY, CDR2 SYGVKD. The CDR3 has 13 residues.

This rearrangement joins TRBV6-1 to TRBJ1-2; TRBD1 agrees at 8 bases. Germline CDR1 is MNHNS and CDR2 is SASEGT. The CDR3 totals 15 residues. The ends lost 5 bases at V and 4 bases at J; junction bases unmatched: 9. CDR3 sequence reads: CASSTDRGEGYGYTF. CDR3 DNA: TGTGCCAGCAGTACAGACAGGGGCGAAGGCTATGGCTACACCTTC.

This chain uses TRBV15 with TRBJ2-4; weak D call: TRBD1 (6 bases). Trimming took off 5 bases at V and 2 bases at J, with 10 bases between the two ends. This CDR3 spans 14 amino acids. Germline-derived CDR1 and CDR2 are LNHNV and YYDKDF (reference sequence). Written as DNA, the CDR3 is TGTGCCACCAGCTACAGGGAAACCAAAAACATTCAGTACTTC. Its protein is CATSYRETKNIQYF.